A selection of T cell receptor beta chains follows, all from one sample in a study of cytomegalovirus exposure and HLA in healthy donors. Profiling relied on immunoSEQ multiplex PCR, and the TCRdb table lists in-frame clones only, not all of them. Among some 190,000 clones, over 60% were seen once, and the ten largest hold around 1.6%. The material sequenced was PBMCs. The receptors here all came from a man aged 18 to 35 in good health and CMV-seronegative. Both conserved end residues are part of each CDR3. D genes are given only for firm matches. Part of the rows lack a size; the others show once, few, many or a class for expanded clones.

CDR3: CASSESLAAKNIQYF
DNA: TGTGCCAGCAGTGAAAGTCTAGCCGCCAAAAACATTCAGTACTTC
size: NA
V: TRBV2
J: TRBJ2-4
D: NA

CDR3: CASSSRTYEQYF
DNA: TGCGCCAGCAGCAGCCGAACCTACGAGCAGTACTTC
size: NA
V: TRBV5-1
J: TRBJ2-7
D: NA

CDR3: CASSLSGGYGYTF
DNA: TGCGCCAGCAGCTTGTCAGGGGGCTATGGCTACACCTTC
size: NA
V: TRBV5-1
J: TRBJ1-2
D: TRBD1

CDR3: CASSFTPSGVNTGELFF
DNA: TGTGCTAGCAGCTTTACCCCTAGCGGGGTAAACACCGGGGAGCTGTTTTTT
size: NA
V: TRBV7-7
J: TRBJ2-2
D: TRBD2

CDR3: CASTLQGTYNEQFF
DNA: TGTGCCAGCACCCTACAGGGGACCTACAATGAGCAGTTCTTC
size: once
V: TRBV2
J: TRBJ2-1
D: TRBD1

CDR3: CASSLEGGQVTGELFF
DNA: TGTGCCAGCAGCTTAGAGGGGGGGCAGGTCACCGGGGAGCTGTTTTTT
size: NA
V: TRBV9
J: TRBJ2-2
D: NA

CDR3: CASSRGDEQYF
DNA: TGTGCCAGCTCACGGGGGGACGAGCAGTACTTC
size: NA
V: TRBV18
J: TRBJ2-7
D: NA

CDR3: CASSADQPQHF
DNA: TGTGCCAGCAGTGCCGATCAGCCCCAGCATTTT
size: NA
V: TRBV6-4
J: TRBJ1-5
D: NA

CDR3: CASSLTRREQFF
DNA: TGTGCCAGCAGCCTGACTAGGCGCGAGCAGTTCTTC
size: NA
V: TRBV13
J: TRBJ2-1
D: NA

CDR3: CASSHSREQYF
DNA: TGTGCCAGCAGTCACAGTCGCGAGCAGTACTTC
size: NA
V: TRBV6-6
J: TRBJ2-7
D: NA

CDR3: CASSVGTVDTQYF
DNA: TGCGCCAGCAGTGTAGGGACAGTTGATACGCAGTATTTT
size: NA
V: TRBV10-2
J: TRBJ2-3
D: TRBD1

CDR3: CASTSLSGRAETQYF
DNA: TGTGCCAGCACCTCCCTTAGCGGGAGGGCAGAGACCCAGTACTTC
size: NA
V: TRBV28
J: TRBJ2-5
D: TRBD2

CDR3: CASSRDSYGYTF
DNA: TGTGCCAGCAGCCGGGACAGCTATGGCTACACCTTC
size: once
V: TRBV5-4
J: TRBJ1-2
D: TRBD1

CDR3: CASSQEPGGGSDTQYF
DNA: TGCGCCAGCAGCCAAGAGCCAGGGGGTGGTTCAGATACGCAGTATTTT
size: NA
V: TRBV4-1
J: TRBJ2-3
D: TRBD1

CDR3: CASSLAGWGAPGNTIYF
DNA: TGTGCCAGCAGCTTGGCCGGTTGGGGCGCGCCTGGAAACACCATATATTTT
size: NA
V: TRBV5-6
J: TRBJ1-3
D: NA

CDR3: CASALTGQPYGYTF
DNA: TGTGCCAGCGCCCTAACAGGACAGCCCTATGGCTACACCTTC
size: once
V: TRBV5-4
J: TRBJ1-2
D: NA

CDR3: CASSDEKRGEADTQYF
DNA: TGTGCCAGCAGTGACGAGAAGCGGGGGGAGGCAGATACGCAGTATTTT
size: once
V: TRBV6-1
J: TRBJ2-3
D: TRBD2

CDR3: CASSFRYRGRDEQYF
DNA: TGTGCCAGCAGTTTTAGATACAGGGGGCGCGACGAGCAGTACTTC
size: once
V: TRBV27
J: TRBJ2-7
D: TRBD1

CDR3: CASSGDRGQPQHF
DNA: TGTGCCAGCAGTGGGGACAGGGGGCAGCCCCAGCATTTT
size: once
V: TRBV6-1
J: TRBJ1-5
D: TRBD1

CDR3: CASKGTAQAGAEAFF
DNA: TGCGCCAGCAAGGGTACGGCGCAGGCGGGCGCTGAAGCTTTCTTT
size: NA
V: TRBV10-2
J: TRBJ1-1
D: NA

CDR3: CASSFGVGTGAKTQYF
DNA: TGTGCCAGCAGCTTCGGGGTCGGGACAGGGGCCAAGACCCAGTACTTC
size: few
V: TRBV7-9
J: TRBJ2-5
D: TRBD1

CDR3: CASSVVGGWEDTQYF
DNA: TGTGCCAGCAGCGTAGTTGGGGGCTGGGAAGATACGCAGTATTTT
size: NA
V: TRBV9
J: TRBJ2-3
D: NA

CDR3: CASSLSSGATYEQYF
DNA: TGTGCCAGCAGCCTATCTAGCGGGGCTACCTACGAGCAGTACTTC
size: NA
V: TRBV7-9
J: TRBJ2-7
D: TRBD2

CDR3: CASSAQGSGYEQYF
DNA: TGTGCCAGCAGCGCCCAAGGCAGCGGATACGAGCAGTACTTC
size: few
V: TRBV9
J: TRBJ2-7
D: NA

CDR3: CASSSPYRGFGNTIYF
DNA: TGTGCCAGCAGTTCCCCGTACAGGGGATTCGGAAACACCATATATTTT
size: NA
V: TRBV28
J: TRBJ1-3
D: TRBD1

CDR3: CASSIADTLYGYTF
DNA: TGTGCCAGTAGTATAGCTGACACCCTCTATGGCTACACCTTC
size: few
V: TRBV19
J: TRBJ1-2
D: NA

CDR3: CASRGEAGRLTDTQYF
DNA: TGTGCCAGCAGGGGTGAAGCGGGACGGCTCACAGATACGCAGTATTTT
size: NA
V: TRBV27
J: TRBJ2-3
D: TRBD2

CDR3: CSVVGQGGIYGYTF
DNA: TGCAGCGTTGTCGGACAGGGGGGTATCTATGGCTACACCTTC
size: NA
V: TRBV29-1
J: TRBJ1-2
D: TRBD1

CDR3: CASSPHSHEQYF
DNA: TGTGCCAGCAGCCCCCACAGCCACGAGCAGTACTTC
size: NA
V: TRBV14
J: TRBJ2-7
D: NA

CDR3: CASSLGWGQGNYGYTF
DNA: TGTGCCAGCAGCTTGGGATGGGGACAGGGAAACTATGGCTACACCTTC
size: NA
V: TRBV5-4
J: TRBJ1-2
D: TRBD1

CDR3: CASSLRLAGGTDTQYF
DNA: TGTGCCAGTAGTCTTCGACTAGCGGGGGGCACAGATACGCAGTATTTT
size: NA
V: TRBV19
J: TRBJ2-3
D: TRBD2

CDR3: CASSILLRETRANVLTF
DNA: TGTGCCAGTAGTATTTTACTCCGGGAGACGAGGGCCAACGTCCTGACTTTC
size: NA
V: TRBV19
J: TRBJ2-6
D: NA

CDR3: CASRGQGRAGELFF
DNA: TGTGCCAGCAGGGGACAGGGAAGGGCCGGGGAGCTGTTTTTT
size: NA
V: TRBV6-5
J: TRBJ2-2
D: TRBD1

CDR3: CASRPGQGGTEAFF
DNA: TGTGCCAGCAGACCGGGACAGGGCGGCACTGAAGCTTTCTTT
size: NA
V: TRBV28
J: TRBJ1-1
D: TRBD1

CDR3: CASSQGPPVDGGGGNQPQHF
DNA: TGTGCCAGCAGCCAAGGGCCCCCGGTCGATGGAGGCGGCGGCAATCAGCCCCAGCATTTT
size: NA
V: TRBV14
J: TRBJ1-5
D: NA

CDR3: CASSFLMNTGELFF
DNA: TGTGCCAGCAGTTTCCTAATGAACACCGGGGAGCTGTTTTTT
size: NA
V: TRBV27
J: TRBJ2-2
D: NA

CDR3: CSVGQGVNTEAFF
DNA: TGCAGCGTCGGACAGGGAGTGAACACTGAAGCTTTCTTT
size: NA
V: TRBV29-1
J: TRBJ1-1
D: TRBD1

CDR3: CASSLWTGGYEQYF
DNA: TGTGCCAGCAGCCTATGGACAGGGGGTTACGAGCAGTACTTC
size: NA
V: TRBV5-5
J: TRBJ2-7
D: TRBD1

CDR3: CATSRGRGQPQHF
DNA: TGTGCCACCTCCAGGGGGCGCGGGCAGCCCCAGCATTTT
size: NA
V: TRBV6-5
J: TRBJ1-5
D: TRBD1

CDR3: CAWTRGPTYSPLHF
DNA: TGTGCCTGGACAAGGGGGCCCACATATTCACCCCTCCACTTT
size: once
V: TRBV30
J: TRBJ1-6
D: TRBD1

CDR3: CASSPWRLQNTGELFF
DNA: TGCGCCAGCAGCCCTTGGCGGCTCCAGAACACCGGGGAGCTGTTTTTT
size: NA
V: TRBV5-1
J: TRBJ2-2
D: NA

CDR3: CAISATGWDAYSNQPQHF
DNA: TGTGCCATCAGTGCCACAGGGTGGGACGCTTATAGCAATCAGCCCCAGCATTTT
size: few
V: TRBV10-3
J: TRBJ1-5
D: NA

CDR3: CASQTTGQETQYF
DNA: TGTGCCAGTCAAACGACAGGACAAGAGACCCAGTACTTC
size: NA
V: TRBV28
J: TRBJ2-5
D: NA

CDR3: CASSLGEGTEAFF
DNA: TGTGCCAGCAGCTTAGGGGAGGGGACAGAAGCTTTCTTT
size: NA
V: TRBV11-2
J: TRBJ1-1
D: NA

CDR3: CASSLTGTSTEAFF
DNA: TGCGCCAGCAGTTTGACAGGGACTAGTACTGAAGCTTTCTTT
size: NA
V: TRBV5-1
J: TRBJ1-1
D: TRBD1

CDR3: CASSVPTSGRGVNTGELFF
DNA: TGTGCCAGCAGCGTGCCGACTAGCGGGCGAGGGGTGAACACCGGGGAGCTGTTTTTT
size: NA
V: TRBV5-6
J: TRBJ2-2
D: TRBD2

CDR3: CASRRSTEAFF
DNA: TGTGCCAGTCGGAGGAGCACTGAAGCTTTCTTT
size: NA
V: TRBV6-9
J: TRBJ1-1
D: NA

CDR3: CASRIDRNYGYTF
DNA: TGTGCCAGCAGAATAGACAGGAACTATGGCTACACCTTC
size: NA
V: TRBV28
J: TRBJ1-2
D: NA

CDR3: CASSAGEKAFF
DNA: TGTGCCAGCAGCGCAGGGGAAAAGGCTTTCTTT
size: few
V: TRBV9
J: TRBJ1-1
D: NA

CDR3: CASSSSGTGGHYNEQFF
DNA: TGTGCCAGCAGCTCCTCCGGGACAGGGGGACATTACAATGAGCAGTTCTTC
size: NA
V: TRBV11-1
J: TRBJ2-1
D: TRBD1

CDR3: CASSFIGTSGTSSYEQYF
DNA: TGTGCCAGCAGTTTCATAGGGACTAGCGGGACGAGCTCCTACGAGCAGTACTTC
size: NA
V: TRBV27
J: TRBJ2-7
D: TRBD2

CDR3: CACQQGNTIYF
DNA: TGTGCCTGCCAACAGGGAAACACCATATATTTT
size: few
V: TRBV30
J: TRBJ1-3
D: NA

CDR3: CASSLARRVYNEQFF
DNA: TGTGCCAGCAGCTTAGCCCGACGGGTCTACAATGAGCAGTTCTTC
size: NA
V: TRBV7-9
J: TRBJ2-1
D: NA

CDR3: CASSDQGLANYEQYF
DNA: TGTGCCAGCAGTGACCAAGGACTAGCCAACTACGAGCAGTACTTC
size: few
V: TRBV28
J: TRBJ2-7
D: TRBD2